A single sample is the source of the 17 T cell receptor beta chains below, sequenced in a study of regulatory T cells in long-lasting Graves disease. CDR3-region Arm-PCR and iRepertoire HTBI primers produced the TCR beta libraries. TCRdb reanalysed the multiplex PCR reads using MiXCR and keeps one entry per CDR3 protein. The table shows 200,000 to 250,000 distinct CDR3 sequences, with approximately 18% occurring only once. Time point specified: newly diagnosed GD, antithyroid drugs for less than 3 months. Making the TCR library involved RNA that had been extracted from PBMCs. This same sample was also taken into another study, of T cells in Graves' hyperthyroidism and ophthalmopathy.

The starting material was peripheral blood mononuclear cells (PBMCs), obtained at new diagnosis, from a patient treated with antithyroid drugs. The receptor source for this set is a woman in her twenties or thirties with Graves disease.

The chain joins TRBV7-6 to TRBJ2-3; tentatively, D is TRBD2 (6 bases). Germline V gene lookup returns CDR1 SGHVS and CDR2 FNYEAQ. V was pared by 1 base and J by 0 bases, with 14 bases between. This CDR3 region has 17 residues. CDR3 DNA sequence: TGTGCCAGCAGCTTAGATGGGAGGATTATCAGCACAGATACGCAGTATTTT. Its translation is CASSLDGRIISTDTQYF.

The V gene is TRBV20-1, the J gene TRBJ2-1; D is possibly TRBD1 (6 bases). Looked up from germline, CDR1 is DFQATT and CDR2 is SNEGSKA (reference sequence). CDR3 length: 18 residues. V lost 0 bases, J lost 7 bases, and 25 bases lay in between. The CDR3 reads CSARDSRGGGGGWNEQFF. Written as DNA, the CDR3 is TGCAGTGCTAGAGATTCTCGTGGGGGCGGCGGTGGGTGGAATGAGCAGTTCTTC.

This clonotype was seen ten or more times. The V gene is TRBV5-1, the J gene TRBJ2-1, with D tentatively TRBD1 (5 bases). The germline V and J ends were trimmed by 0 bases and 2 bases, with 6 bases remaining between them. The CDR3 loop spans 14 amino acids. The germline gives CDR1 SGHRS, CDR2 YFSETQ. In DNA, the CDR3 is TGCGCCAGCAGCTTGGACAGGCCCTACAATGAGCAGTTCTTC. It translates to CASSLDRPYNEQFF. Looking up the rest from reference TRBV5-1 and TRBJ2-1 gives the full variable domain: KAGVTQTPRYLIKTRGQQVTLSCSPISGHRSVSWYQQTPGQGLQFLFEYFSETQRNKGNFPGRFSGRQFSNSRSEMNVSTLELGDSALYLCASSLDRPYNEQFFGPGTRLTVL.

This clonotype came up many times. The rearrangement joins TRBV5-1 to TRBJ2-3, with 7 bases aligning to TRBD1. From germline, CDR1 is SGHRS and CDR2 YFSETQ. CDR3 length: 16 residues. V shed 4 bases and J 4 bases; nucleotides not matched to a gene: 12. CDR3 sequence reads: CASSLGETGTADTQYF. For the CDR3, the DNA is TGCGCCAGCAGCCTTGGGGAGACAGGGACCGCAGATACGCAGTATTTT.

This clonotype was recorded at least ten times. This sequence joins TRBV10-2 and TRBJ2-1; 13 bases are a match to TRBD2. The V gene's germline CDR1 is WSHSY and CDR2 SAAADI. With 10 bases clipped from V and 7 bases from J, the junction kept 10 bases outside the gene matches. This CDR3 comprises 15 residues. The DNA of the CDR3 is TGCGCCACCACCCGTGAACTAGCGGGGGGGAATGAGCAGTTCTTC. As protein: CATTRELAGGNEQFF.

The chain employs TRBV12-3 or TRBV12-4 and TRBJ1-4; 10 nucleotides line up with TRBD1. This CDR3 comprises 16 residues. The ends lost 5 bases at V and 9 bases at J; junction bases unmatched: 12. The CDR3 DNA reads TGTGCCAGCAGTCGCTCACTGGGACAGGGGTTGCAAAAACTGTTTTTT. Translation gives CASSRSLGQGLQKLFF.

The sample holds many counts of this clonotype. The chain carries TRBV7-6 and TRBJ2-7; a weak D match, TRBD2 (5 bases). Germline V gene data show CDR1 as SGHVS and CDR2 as FNYEAQ. The CDR3 sequence is 13 residues long. V gave up 2 bases and J gave up 7 bases, with 12 bases separating them. The CDR3 protein is CASSLLRDPEQYF. The CDR3 bases are TGTGCCAGCAGCTTACTCCGGGATCCAGAGCAGTACTTC.

At least ten counts were recorded for this clonotype. V usage is TRBV2 and J usage is TRBJ1-6; 7 bases line up with TRBD1. CDR1 and CDR2 from the germline V gene are SNHLY and FYNNEI. The CDR3 sequence is 12 residues long. With 7 bases clipped from V and 10 bases from J, the junction kept 4 bases outside the gene matches. The CDR3 is CASNRGQSPLHF. The DNA for the CDR3 is TGTGCCAGCAATAGGGGGCAGTCACCCCTCCACTTT. Variable domain in full (rest from reference TRBV2 and TRBJ1-6): EPEVTQTPSHQVTQMGQEVILRCVPISNHLYFYWYRQILGQKVEFLVSFYNNEISEKSEIFDDQFSVERPDGSNFTLKIRSTKLEDSAMYFCASNRGQSPLHFGNGTRLTVT.

The rearrangement links TRBV7-9 to TRBJ2-7, with 7 bases matching TRBD1. From germline, CDR1 is SEHNR and CDR2 FQNEAQ (reference sequence). The CDR3 runs 16 residues. V shed 5 bases and J 1 base; nucleotides not matched to a gene: 11. The CDR3 sequence: CASSNWPEGASYEQYF. CDR3 coding DNA: TGTGCCAGCAGCAACTGGCCCGAGGGGGCATCCTACGAGCAGTACTTC.

The sample holds many counts of this clonotype. This chain joins TRBV28 and TRBJ1-1; 7 bases agree with TRBD1. Germline V gives CDR1 MDHEN, CDR2 SYDVKM. There are 13 residues in the CDR3. The V gene end was trimmed by 3 bases and the J gene end by 5 bases; junction bases not matched to a gene: 3. The CDR3 nucleotides read TGTGCCAGCAGTTTCAGGGGGTATACTGAAGCTTTCTTT. Translating gives CASSFRGYTEAFF. Variable domain in full (rest from reference TRBV28 and TRBJ1-1): DVKVTQSSRYLVKRTGEKVFLECVQDMDHENMFWYRQDPGLGLRLIYFSYDVKMKEKGDIPEGYSVSREKKERFSLILESASTNQTSMYLCASSFRGYTEAFFGQGTRLTVV.

The rearrangement links TRBV19 to TRBJ2-1; D gene uncertain. The CDR3 loop spans 15 amino acids. V lost 3 bases, J lost 0 bases, and 9 bases lay in between. CDR1 is LNHDA and CDR2 is SQIVND in the germline V gene (reference sequence). The DNA of the CDR3 is TGTGCCAGTAGTATTAAGATCGGCTCCTACAATGAGCAGTTCTTC. It specifies CASSIKIGSYNEQFF.

This chain uses TRBV12-3 or TRBV12-4 with TRBJ2-7; 10 bases line up with TRBD1. Losses at the gene ends were 6 bases for V and 2 bases for J; bases not matched to a gene: 7. The CDR3 spans 15 residues. CDR3 sequence reads: CASRSGTGAPYEQYF. CDR3 coding DNA: TGTGCCAGCAGGTCCGGGACAGGGGCTCCCTACGAGCAGTACTTC.

This clonotype has a handful of counts. The rearrangement uses TRBV6-1 and TRBJ1-5, with D hard to call. Germline CDR1 is MNHNS and CDR2 is SASEGT. Trimming left V 6 bases short and J 3 bases short, with 6 bases between. The CDR3 covers 12 residues. The CDR3 reads CASRNSNQPQHF. DNA of the CDR3: TGTGCCAGCAGAAACTCCAATCAGCCCCAGCATTTT.

This clonotype was counted many times. The chain recombines TRBV15 with TRBJ2-7; a possible D gene is TRBD1 (5 bases). Germline V gives CDR1 LNHNV, CDR2 YYDKDF (reference sequence). Trimming left V 1 base short and J 2 bases short, with 12 bases between. The CDR3 sequence is 15 residues long. CDR3 amino acids: CATSRVAGIAYEQYF. As DNA, the CDR3 is TGTGCCACCAGCAGAGTAGCAGGGATAGCCTACGAGCAGTACTTC.

Ten or more counts support this clonotype. The CDR3 coding sequence is TGTGCCAGCAGGGGGACAGGGTGGAACACTGAAGCTTTCTTT. It yields the protein CASRGTGWNTEAFF. The chain recombines TRBV6-2 or TRBV6-3 with TRBJ1-1, with 9 bases fitting TRBD1. V shed 6 bases and J 1 base; nucleotides not matched to a gene: 3. In germline, CDR1 is MNHEY, CDR2 SVGEGT. CDR3 size: 14 residues.

Ten or more counts support this clonotype. The V and J genes are TRBV9 and TRBJ1-1, with D unclear. CDR3 length equals 13 residues. Per the germline V gene, CDR1 is SGDLS and CDR2 is YYNGEE. V shed 0 bases and J shed 11 bases, with 14 bases lying between them. The CDR3 DNA reads TGTGCCAGCAGCGTAGCGGGAGGGAGCGTCGCTTTCTTT. As protein: CASSVAGGSVAFF.

There are many counts of this clonotype. The rearrangement uses TRBV15 and TRBJ2-5; no clear D gene. V shed 3 bases and J shed 5 bases, with 7 bases lying between them. Germline-derived CDR1 and CDR2 are LNHNV and YYDKDF (reference sequence). The CDR3 contains 12 residues. The CDR3 bases are TGTGCCACCAGCAGGGGCCTGGAGACCCAGTACTTC. This encodes CATSRGLETQYF.